The 15 T cell receptor beta chains below come from one sample, sequenced in a study of PD-1 blockade in classical Hodgkin lymphoma. The data were produced by immunoSEQ multiplex PCR, yet TCRdb's version contains in-frame clones alone and is incomplete. The table has about 58,000 clones, 88% seen once. Relapses following autologous stem cell transplantation were seen in all patients, with brentuximab vedotin exposure varying. Sequencing used peripheral blood mononuclear cells (PBMCs), obtained before the second cycle of nivolumab. The source of these receptors is a human donor with classical Hodgkin lymphoma.

This rearrangement joins TRBV7-9 to TRBJ1-1; no clear D. The length of the CDR3 is 15 residues. CDR1 is SEHNR, CDR2 FQNEAQ, per germline (reference sequence). V was pared by 2 bases and J by 6 bases, with 16 bases between. CDR3 sequence (DNA): TGTGCCAGCAGCTTAATTTCCTCGACCATCGCTGAAGCTTTCTTT. It yields the protein CASSLISSTIAEAFF. Filled out from reference TRBV7-9 and TRBJ1-1, the complete variable domain reads DTGVSQNPRHKITKRGQNVTFRCDPISEHNRLYWYRQTLGQGPEFLTYFQNEAQLEKSRLLSDRFSAERPKGSFSTLEIQRTEQGDSAMYLCASSLISSTIAEAFFGQGTRLTVV.

This chain joins TRBV9 and TRBJ1-4; D is possibly TRBD1 (5 bases). CDR3 length: 17 amino acids. Looked up from germline, CDR1 is SGDLS and CDR2 is YYNGEE. V was shortened by 3 bases and J by 3 bases, with 18 bases between the two germline ends. The CDR3 is CASSAVGGVGSNEKLFF. The CDR3 DNA is TGTGCCAGCAGCGCCGTGGGAGGGGTCGGGTCTAATGAAAAACTGTTTTTT.

The chain is built from TRBV5-1 and TRBJ2-1, with 8 bases identical to TRBD2. The germline CDR1 and CDR2 sequences are SGHRS and YFSETQ. This CDR3 is built from 14 residues. Unmatched junction bases numbered 10, after V lost 4 bases and J lost 10 bases. The CDR3 nucleotides read TGCGCCAGCAGCCTCACTAGCGGATCGCGCGAGCAGTTCTTC. Its translation: CASSLTSGSREQFF.

This clone showed up just once. This chain uses TRBV10-2 with TRBJ1-2, with 7 nucleotides matching TRBD1. The germline V gene encodes CDR1 WSHSY and CDR2 SAAADI. The CDR3 runs 15 residues. The trim removed 2 bases at V and 2 bases at J, leaving 5 bases unmatched. CDR3 sequence (DNA): TGCGCCAGCAGTGAGGGGGGGGGACAGAACTATGGCTACACCTTC. Its translation: CASSEGGGQNYGYTF.

This clone was counted a single time. The V call is TRBV4-2, the J call TRBJ2-5; possible D gene TRBD1, 5 bases. The CDR3 is made up of 14 amino acids. The germline V gene has CDR1 LGHNA and CDR2 YNFKEQ. Trimming took 4 bases from V and 2 from J, leaving 11 bases between them. In nucleotides, the CDR3 is TGTGCCAGCAGCCCAGACAGATATCAAGAGACCCAGTACTTC. Translating it yields CASSPDRYQETQYF.

This chain joins TRBV5-1 and TRBJ2-7, with D possibly being TRBD1 (5 bases). Trimming cost V 0 bases and J 3 bases, with 13 bases left between them. The germline V gene has CDR1 SGHRS and CDR2 YFSETQ. The CDR3 has 15 residues. This chain's CDR3 is CASSLDGQGRYEQYF. The CDR3 DNA sequence: TGCGCCAGCAGCTTGGACGGGCAGGGCCGCTACGAGCAGTACTTC.

V and J are TRBV2 and TRBJ2-1; possibly TRBD2 for D (5 bases). This CDR3 contains 12 residues. Trimming stripped 7 bases from V and 3 bases from J, with 7 bases between. The germline V gene has CDR1 SNHLY and CDR2 FYNNEI. In DNA form, the CDR3 reads TGTGCCAGCAATGAGGGCTACAATGAGCAGTTCTTC. Its translation: CASNEGYNEQFF.

This chain links TRBV6-5 with TRBJ1-2; D perhaps matches TRBD1 (6 bases). The CDR3 extends over 13 amino acids. Trimming shortened V by 2 bases and J by 4 bases, and 8 bases separated the two germline ends. The germline gives CDR1 MNHEY, CDR2 SVGAGI. The CDR3, as DNA: TGTGCCAGCAGTTACGAGGACAGCTATGGCTACACCTTC. Translating gives CASSYEDSYGYTF.

This rearrangement joins TRBV15 to TRBJ2-1; no firm D call. V was shortened by 2 bases and J by 0 bases, with 2 bases between the two germline ends. The germline CDR1 and CDR2 sequences are LNHNV and YYDKDF (reference sequence). The CDR3 has 13 amino acids. CDR3 DNA sequence: TGTGCCACCAGCAGAAACTCCTACAATGAGCAGTTCTTC. Translated, it gives CATSRNSYNEQFF.

This rearrangement joins TRBV6-5 to TRBJ1-1, with 8 bases fitting TRBD1. This CDR3 region has 16 residues. J was trimmed by 5 bases and V by 4 bases; bases with no gene match: 12. The V gene's germline CDR1 is MNHEY and CDR2 SVGAGI. Here the CDR3 reads CASSSAGQGRWTEAFF. The CDR3 DNA sequence: TGTGCCAGCAGTTCGGCCGGACAGGGAAGGTGGACTGAAGCTTTCTTT.

Remarks on this clone: Additional DNA sequences in this sample encode the identical CDR3. J is TRBJ2-5 and V is TRBV5-1, with D perhaps TRBD2 (7 bases). Germline V gene sequence: CDR1 SGHRS, CDR2 YFSETQ. The CDR3 has 13 residues. V shed 2 bases and J shed 4 bases, with 9 bases lying between them. In DNA form, the CDR3 reads TGCGCCAGCAGCTTAGGGGGGGCAGAGACCCAGTACTTC. Translated, it gives CASSLGGAETQYF. Together with reference TRBV5-1 and TRBJ2-5, the CDR3 gives the full variable domain: KAGVTQTPRYLIKTRGQQVTLSCSPISGHRSVSWYQQTPGQGLQFLFEYFSETQRNKGNFPGRFSGRQFSNSRSEMNVSTLELGDSALYLCASSLGGAETQYFGPGTRLLVL.

The chain employs TRBV5-1 and TRBJ2-5; a weak D match, TRBD2 (6 bases). Germline CDR1 reads SGHRS; CDR2 reads YFSETQ. The CDR3 loop spans 15 amino acids. V lost 0 bases and J lost 1, with 10 bases in between. The CDR3 here is CASSLAWGVQETQYF. In nucleotides, the CDR3 is TGCGCCAGCAGCTTGGCCTGGGGGGTCCAAGAGACCCAGTACTTC.

The chain has TRBV28 and TRBJ1-4; 8 bases fit TRBD1. The ends lost 2 bases at V and 8 bases at J; junction bases unmatched: 7. Looked up from germline, CDR1 is MDHEN and CDR2 is SYDVKM. The CDR3 has 15 amino acids. The CDR3 spells CASSLPQGAREKLFF. The CDR3 nucleotides read TGTGCCAGCAGTTTACCCCAGGGGGCGAGAGAAAAACTGTTTTTT.

The V call is TRBV29-1, the J call TRBJ2-7; 8 bases are a match to TRBD1. The CDR3 totals 15 residues. The V gene's germline CDR1 is SQVTM and CDR2 ANQGSEA. V shed 4 bases and J 1 base; nucleotides not matched to a gene: 9. DNA of the CDR3: TGCAGCGTTGTAAACCGGGACAGGAATTCCTACGAGCAGTACTTC. Protein sequence: CSVVNRDRNSYEQYF.

This chain links TRBV7-2 with TRBJ2-3; 9 bases are a match to TRBD1. With 5 bases clipped from V and 0 bases from J, the junction kept 12 bases outside the gene matches. This CDR3 region has 18 residues. CDR1 and CDR2 (germline): SGHTA, FQGNSA. The CDR3 DNA sequence: TGTGCCAGCAGCCCCCGAGCACCGGGACAGGGCAGCACAGATACGCAGTATTTT. This encodes CASSPRAPGQGSTDTQYF.